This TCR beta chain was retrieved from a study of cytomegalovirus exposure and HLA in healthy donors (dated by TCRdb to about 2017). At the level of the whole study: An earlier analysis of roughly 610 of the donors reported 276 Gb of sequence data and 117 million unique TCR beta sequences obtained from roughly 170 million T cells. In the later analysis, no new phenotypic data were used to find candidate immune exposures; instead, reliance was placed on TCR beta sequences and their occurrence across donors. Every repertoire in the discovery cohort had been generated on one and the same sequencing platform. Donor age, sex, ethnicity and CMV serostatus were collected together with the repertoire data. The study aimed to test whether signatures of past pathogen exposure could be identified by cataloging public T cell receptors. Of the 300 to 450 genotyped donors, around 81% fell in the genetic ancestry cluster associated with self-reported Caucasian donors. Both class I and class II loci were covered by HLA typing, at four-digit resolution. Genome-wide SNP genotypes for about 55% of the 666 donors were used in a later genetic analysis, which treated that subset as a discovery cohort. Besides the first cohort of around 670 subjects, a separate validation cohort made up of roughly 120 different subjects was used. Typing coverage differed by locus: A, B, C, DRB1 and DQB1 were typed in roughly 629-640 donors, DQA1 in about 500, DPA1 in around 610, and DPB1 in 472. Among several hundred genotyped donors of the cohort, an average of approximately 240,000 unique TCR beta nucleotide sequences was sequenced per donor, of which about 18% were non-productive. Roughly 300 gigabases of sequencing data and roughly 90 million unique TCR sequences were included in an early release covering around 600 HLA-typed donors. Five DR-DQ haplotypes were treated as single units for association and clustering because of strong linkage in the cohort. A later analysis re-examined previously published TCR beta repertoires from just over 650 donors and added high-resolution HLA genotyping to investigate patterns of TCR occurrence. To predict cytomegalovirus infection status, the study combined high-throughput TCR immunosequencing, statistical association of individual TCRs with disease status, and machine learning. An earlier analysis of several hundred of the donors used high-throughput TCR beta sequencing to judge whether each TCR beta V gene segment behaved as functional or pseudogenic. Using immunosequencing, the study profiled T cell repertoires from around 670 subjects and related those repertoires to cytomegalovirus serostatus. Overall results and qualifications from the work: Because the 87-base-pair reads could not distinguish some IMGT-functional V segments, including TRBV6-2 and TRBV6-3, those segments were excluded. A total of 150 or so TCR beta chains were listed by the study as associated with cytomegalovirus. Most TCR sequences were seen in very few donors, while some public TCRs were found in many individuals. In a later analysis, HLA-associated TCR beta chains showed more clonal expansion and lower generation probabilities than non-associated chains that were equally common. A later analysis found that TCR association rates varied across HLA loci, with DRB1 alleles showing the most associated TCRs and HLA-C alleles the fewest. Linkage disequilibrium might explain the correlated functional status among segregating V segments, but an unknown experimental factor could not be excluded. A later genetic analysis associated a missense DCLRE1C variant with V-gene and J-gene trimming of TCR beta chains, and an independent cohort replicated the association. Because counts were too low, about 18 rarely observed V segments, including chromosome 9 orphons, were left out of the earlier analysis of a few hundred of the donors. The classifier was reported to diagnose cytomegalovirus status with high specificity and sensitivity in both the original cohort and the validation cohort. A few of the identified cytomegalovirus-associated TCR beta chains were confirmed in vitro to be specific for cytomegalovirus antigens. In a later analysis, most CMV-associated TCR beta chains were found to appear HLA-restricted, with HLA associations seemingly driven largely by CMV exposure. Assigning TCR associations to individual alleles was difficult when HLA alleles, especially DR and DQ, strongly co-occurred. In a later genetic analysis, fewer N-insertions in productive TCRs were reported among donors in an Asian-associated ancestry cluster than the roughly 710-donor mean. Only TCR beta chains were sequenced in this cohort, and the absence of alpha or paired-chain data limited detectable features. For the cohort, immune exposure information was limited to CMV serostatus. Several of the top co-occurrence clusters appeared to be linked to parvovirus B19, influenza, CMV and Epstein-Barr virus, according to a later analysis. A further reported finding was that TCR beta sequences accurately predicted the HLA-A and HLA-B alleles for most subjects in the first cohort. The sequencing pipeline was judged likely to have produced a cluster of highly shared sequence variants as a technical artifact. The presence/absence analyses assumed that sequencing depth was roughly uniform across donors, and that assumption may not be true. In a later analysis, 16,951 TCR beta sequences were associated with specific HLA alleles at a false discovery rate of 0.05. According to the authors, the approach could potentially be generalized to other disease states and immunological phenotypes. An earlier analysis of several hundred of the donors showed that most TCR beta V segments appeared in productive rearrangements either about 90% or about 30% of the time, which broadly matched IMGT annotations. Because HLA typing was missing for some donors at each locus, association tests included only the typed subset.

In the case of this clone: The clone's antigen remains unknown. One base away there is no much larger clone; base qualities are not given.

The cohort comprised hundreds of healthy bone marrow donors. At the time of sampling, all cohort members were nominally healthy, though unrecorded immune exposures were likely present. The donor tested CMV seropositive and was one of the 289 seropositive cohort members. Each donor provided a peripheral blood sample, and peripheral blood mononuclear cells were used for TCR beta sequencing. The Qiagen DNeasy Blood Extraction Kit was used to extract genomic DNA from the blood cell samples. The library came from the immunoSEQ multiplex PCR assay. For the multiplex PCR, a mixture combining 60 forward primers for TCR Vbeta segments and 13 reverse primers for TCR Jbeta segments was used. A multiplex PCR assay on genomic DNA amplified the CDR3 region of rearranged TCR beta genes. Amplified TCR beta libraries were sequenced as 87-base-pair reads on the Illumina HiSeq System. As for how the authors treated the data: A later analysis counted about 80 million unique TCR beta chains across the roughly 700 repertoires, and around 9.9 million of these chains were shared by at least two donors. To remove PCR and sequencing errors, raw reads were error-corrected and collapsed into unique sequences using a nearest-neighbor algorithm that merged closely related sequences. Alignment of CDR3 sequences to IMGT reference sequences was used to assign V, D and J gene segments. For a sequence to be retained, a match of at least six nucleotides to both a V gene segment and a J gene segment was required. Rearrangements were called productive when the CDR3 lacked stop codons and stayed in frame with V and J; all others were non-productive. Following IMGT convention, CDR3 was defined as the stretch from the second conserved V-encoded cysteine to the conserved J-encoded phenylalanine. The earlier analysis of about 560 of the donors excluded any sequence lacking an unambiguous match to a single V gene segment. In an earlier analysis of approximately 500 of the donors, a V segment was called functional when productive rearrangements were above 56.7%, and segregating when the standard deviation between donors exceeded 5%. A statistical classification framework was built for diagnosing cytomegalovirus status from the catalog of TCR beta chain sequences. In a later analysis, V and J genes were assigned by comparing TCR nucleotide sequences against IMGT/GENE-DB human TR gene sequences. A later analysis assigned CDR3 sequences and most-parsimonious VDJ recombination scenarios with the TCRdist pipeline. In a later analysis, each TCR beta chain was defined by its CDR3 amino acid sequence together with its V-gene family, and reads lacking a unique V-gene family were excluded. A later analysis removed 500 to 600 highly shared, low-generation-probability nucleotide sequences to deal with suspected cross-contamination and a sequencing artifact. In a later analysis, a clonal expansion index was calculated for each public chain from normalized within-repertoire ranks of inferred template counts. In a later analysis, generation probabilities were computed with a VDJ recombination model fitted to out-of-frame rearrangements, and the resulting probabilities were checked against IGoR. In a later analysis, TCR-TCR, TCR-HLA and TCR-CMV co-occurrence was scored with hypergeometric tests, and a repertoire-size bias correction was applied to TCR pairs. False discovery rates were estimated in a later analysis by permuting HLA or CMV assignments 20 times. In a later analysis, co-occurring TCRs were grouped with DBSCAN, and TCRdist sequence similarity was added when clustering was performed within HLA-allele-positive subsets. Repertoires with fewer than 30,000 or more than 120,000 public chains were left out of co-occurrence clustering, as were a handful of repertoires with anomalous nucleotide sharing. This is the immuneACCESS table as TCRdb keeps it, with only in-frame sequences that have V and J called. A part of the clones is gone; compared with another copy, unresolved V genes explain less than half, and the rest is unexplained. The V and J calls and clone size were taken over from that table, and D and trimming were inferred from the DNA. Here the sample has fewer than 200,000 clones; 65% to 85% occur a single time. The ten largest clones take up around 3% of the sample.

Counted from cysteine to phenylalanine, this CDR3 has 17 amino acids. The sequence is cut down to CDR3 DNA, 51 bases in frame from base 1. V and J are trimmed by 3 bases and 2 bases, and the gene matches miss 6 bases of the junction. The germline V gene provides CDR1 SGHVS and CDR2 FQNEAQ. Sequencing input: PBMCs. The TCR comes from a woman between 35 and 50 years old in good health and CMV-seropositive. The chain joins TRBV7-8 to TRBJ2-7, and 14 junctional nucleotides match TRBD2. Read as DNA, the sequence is TGTGCCAGCAGCTTGGGACTAGCGGGAGTGAACCCCTACGAGCAGTACTTC. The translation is CASSLGLAGVNPYEQYF.